This passage covers 24 T cell receptor beta chains from one sample sequenced in a study of blood T cell repertoires in COVID-19 (dated by TCRdb to about 2020). The library was prepared using the immunoSEQ multiplex PCR assay. The source is immuneACCESS, and TCRdb retained only in-frame sequences with V and J called. Part of the clones is not carried over; for the studies checked, unresolved V genes explain less than half of this, and the remainder is unexplained. The table for this sample lists approximately 97,000 clones; roughly four fifths of them were counted only once. Of the sample, 9.5% to 10% falls within the top ten clones. Source material: peripheral blood. Source of these receptors: a man aged 35-49 years with active or convalescent COVID-19.

V is TRBV4-3 and J is TRBJ2-7; possibly TRBD1 for D (6 bases). This CDR3 region has 15 residues. The germline V and J ends were trimmed by 0 bases and 4 bases, with 13 bases remaining between them. CDR1 is LGHNA and CDR2 is YSLEER in the germline V gene. Written as DNA, the CDR3 is TGCGCCAGCAGCCAAGAACCGGGACAAGGTTACGAGCAGTACTTC. Translating it yields CASSQEPGQGYEQYF.

The chain joins TRBV7-2 to TRBJ1-1, with D uncertain. Between the trimmed V and J ends, which lost 1 base and 4 bases, there was a span of 13 bases. The CDR3 totals 15 residues. CDR1 and CDR2 (germline): SGHTA, FQGNSA. The CDR3 loop is CASSLVIGGGTEAFF. The CDR3 DNA reads TGTGCCAGCAGCTTAGTCATTGGAGGCGGCACTGAAGCTTTCTTT.

This sequence joins TRBV15 and TRBJ2-1, with D possibly matching TRBD1 (5 bases). Germline CDR1 and CDR2: LNHNV and YYDKDF (reference sequence). The CDR3 sequence is 14 residues long. The ends were cut back, 2 bases at V and 6 bases at J, with 11 bases in the middle. CDR3 DNA: TGTGCCACCAGCAGATTTCAGGGCACCAATGAGCAGTTCTTC. This gives the protein CATSRFQGTNEQFF.

This clone was seen a few times. The rearrangement uses TRBV3-1 (or the pseudogene TRBV3-2) and TRBJ1-6; no firm D call. Germline CDR1 and CDR2: LGHDT and YNNKEL (reference sequence). This CDR3 has 15 residues. Trimming took off 1 base at V and 6 bases at J, with 10 bases between the two ends. Written as DNA, the CDR3 is TGTGCCAGCAGCCAAGCAGCGAACCCTAATTCACCCCTCCACTTT. Protein product: CASSQAANPNSPLHF.

This clone was detected only a few times. The chain has TRBV2 and TRBJ1-5; D possibly corresponds to TRBD1 (5 bases). CDR3 length equals 15 residues. The germline V gene encodes CDR1 SNHLY and CDR2 FYNNEI. V lost 4 bases, J lost 4 bases, and 14 bases lay in between. The CDR3: CASSGRGRQNQPQHF. As DNA, the CDR3 is TGTGCCAGCAGTGGCCGGGGGAGACAGAATCAGCCCCAGCATTTT.

The V and J genes are TRBV3-1 (or the pseudogene TRBV3-2) and TRBJ2-4, with D uncertain. Per the germline V gene, CDR1 is LGHDT and CDR2 is YNNKEL (reference sequence). The CDR3 consists of 14 residues. Between the trimmed V and J ends, which lost 4 bases and 7 bases, there was a span of 14 bases. This CDR3 is CASSLTPPRNIQYF. The CDR3 DNA sequence: TGTGCCAGCAGCCTTACCCCCCCCAGGAACATTCAGTACTTC.

This chain uses TRBV5-1 with TRBJ1-1, with TRBD1 matching 8 bases. Germline values: CDR1 SGHRS, CDR2 YFSETQ. V lost 2 bases and J lost 7; bases outside the gene matches: 13. This CDR3 is 16 amino acids long. This CDR3 is CASSFSTGMGTGEAFF. CDR3 coding DNA: TGCGCCAGCAGCTTCTCGACAGGGATGGGGACAGGTGAAGCTTTCTTT.

The genes are TRBV5-4 and TRBJ1-6; maybe TRBD1 (5 bases). Germline V gene lookup returns CDR1 SGHNT and CDR2 YYREEE (reference sequence). V lost 0 bases and J lost 0, with 7 bases in between. The CDR3 extends over 16 amino acids. The CDR3 loop is CASSLVGGSYNSPLHF. The CDR3 nucleotides read TGTGCCAGCAGCTTGGTGGGGGGCTCCTATAATTCACCCCTCCACTTT.

This clone was detected only once. This sequence joins TRBV3-1 (or the pseudogene TRBV3-2) and TRBJ1-4; possibly TRBD1 for D (6 bases). This CDR3 has 13 residues. V lost 5 bases and J lost 5, with 9 bases in between. Germline CDR1 is LGHDT and CDR2 is YNNKEL (reference sequence). The CDR3 DNA is TGTGCCAGCAGCACAGGGTTCAATGAAAAACTGTTTTTT. It encodes CASSTGFNEKLFF.

The V and J genes are TRBV5-1 and TRBJ2-5, with TRBD1 as a possible D gene (6 bases). The V gene's germline CDR1 is SGHRS and CDR2 YFSETQ. The V and J ends lost 4 bases and 4 bases respectively, with 17 bases between them. This CDR3 has 15 residues. The CDR3 reads CASSPPRDKRETQYF. DNA for the CDR3: TGCGCCAGCAGCCCACCCCGGGACAAAAGAGAGACCCAGTACTTC.

V usage is TRBV7-9 and J usage is TRBJ1-5; weak D call: TRBD1 (6 bases). CDR3 length: 13 amino acids. Germline V gene data show CDR1 as SEHNR and CDR2 as FQNEAQ (reference sequence). V was pared by 6 bases and J by 1 base, with 7 bases between. This CDR3 is CASRGHSNQPQHF. The CDR3 region has the DNA TGTGCCAGCAGGGGACACAGCAATCAGCCCCAGCATTTT.

This chain uses TRBV19 with TRBJ2-7, with 9 positions matching TRBD2. V dropped 6 bases and J dropped 6; count of bases not matched to a gene: 12. The CDR3 runs 15 residues. Germline V lookup: CDR1 LNHDA, CDR2 SQIVND (reference sequence). This CDR3 reads CASSQLGGGAVEQYF. The CDR3 nucleotides are TGTGCCAGTAGCCAACTTGGCGGGGGGGCGGTCGAGCAGTACTTC.

The chain is built from TRBV4-3 and TRBJ2-1, with 8 bases that match TRBD1. Germline loops: CDR1 LGHNA, CDR2 YSLEER. The CDR3 is made up of 15 amino acids. The trim removed 0 bases at V and 5 bases at J, leaving 3 bases unmatched. This chain's CDR3 is CASSQDNRGNNEQFF. CDR3 sequence (DNA): TGCGCCAGCAGCCAAGACAACAGGGGGAACAATGAGCAGTTCTTC.

CDR3 loop: CASSRRGVSTDTQYF. As DNA, the CDR3 is TGTGCCAGCAGCCGTCGGGGGGTAAGCACAGATACGCAGTATTTT. The J gene is TRBJ2-3, the V gene TRBV3-1 (or the pseudogene TRBV3-2); 7 bases are shared with TRBD2. V gave up 4 bases and J gave up 0 bases; unmatched junction bases: 4. Germline values: CDR1 LGHDT, CDR2 YNNKEL (reference sequence). The CDR3 extends over 15 amino acids.

The chain carries TRBV29-1 and TRBJ2-7; 10 nucleotides match TRBD1. With V trimmed by 7 bases and J by 2 bases, 5 bases remained unmatched. Germline-derived CDR1 and CDR2 are SQVTM and ANQGSEA. The CDR3 loop spans 13 amino acids. In DNA form, the CDR3 reads TGCAGCGCCCAAGGGACAGGGGCCTACGAGCAGTACTTC. The encoded protein is CSAQGTGAYEQYF.

The chain uses TRBV6-5 and TRBJ1-5; TRBD1 matches at 8 bases. There are 14 residues in the CDR3. Losses at the gene ends were 6 bases for V and 7 bases for J; bases not matched to a gene: 8. Germline CDR1 reads MNHEY; CDR2 reads SVGAGI. This CDR3 is CASSDTGGRQPQHF. In DNA form, the CDR3 reads TGTGCCAGCAGCGATACAGGGGGTAGACAGCCCCAGCATTTT.

The chain is built from TRBV6-6 and TRBJ2-5, with TRBD1 matching 8 bases. V lost 4 bases to trimming and J lost 5 bases; unmatched junction nucleotides: 9. Germline V gene lookup returns CDR1 MNHNY and CDR2 SVGAGI (reference sequence). The CDR3 spans 15 residues. CDR3 residues: CASSSSGGREETQYF. The CDR3 nucleotides read TGTGCCAGCAGTTCCTCAGGGGGCAGGGAGGAGACCCAGTACTTC.

The rearrangement uses TRBV6-4 and TRBJ2-1; the D gene is possibly TRBD2 (6 bases). V was clipped by 8 bases and J by 3 bases, with 14 bases between them. Germline V lookup: CDR1 MRHNA, CDR2 SNTAGT. This CDR3 is 14 amino acids long. CDR3 loop: CASVQRAHYNEQFF. Here the CDR3 DNA reads TGTGCCAGCGTTCAGCGGGCCCACTACAATGAGCAGTTCTTC.

J is TRBJ2-5 and V is TRBV9; the match to TRBD2 covers 8 bases. There are 16 residues in the CDR3. CDR1 is SGDLS, CDR2 YYNGEE, per germline. V gave up 4 bases and J gave up 0 bases; unmatched junction bases: 8. The CDR3 nucleotides read TGTGCCAGCAGCCCACGGGGGGGGGCCAACCAAGAGACCCAGTACTTC. Translating it yields CASSPRGGANQETQYF. Based on the CDR3 plus reference TRBV9 and TRBJ2-5, the full variable domain is DSGVTQTPKHLITATGQRVTLRCSPRSGDLSVYWYQQSLDQGLQFLIQYYNGEERAKGNILERFSAQQFPDLHSELNLSSLELGDSALYFCASSPRGGANQETQYFGPGTRLLVL.

The rearrangement links TRBV7-9 to TRBJ1-1; TRBD1 matches 9 bases. Germline values: CDR1 SEHNR, CDR2 FQNEAQ (reference sequence). V trimming: 5 bases; J trimming: 10 bases; junction bases outside the gene matches: 14. CDR3 length: 15 residues. CDR3 in amino acids: CASSDQGTGISGAFF. The CDR3 DNA sequence: TGTGCCAGCAGCGACCAAGGGACAGGGATTTCTGGAGCTTTCTTT.

The genes are TRBV3-1 (or the pseudogene TRBV3-2) and TRBJ2-7; D ambiguous. The CDR3 spans 14 residues. Germline loops: CDR1 LGHDT, CDR2 YNNKEL (reference sequence). The ends were cut back, 0 bases at V and 4 bases at J, with 10 bases in the middle. CDR3 nucleotides: TGTGCCAGCAGCCAAGATACAGAGTTGTACGAGCAGTACTTC. Protein product: CASSQDTELYEQYF.

The J gene is TRBJ2-5, the V gene TRBV5-8; D is unclear. The germline gives CDR1 SGHTS, CDR2 YDEGEE. The ends were cut back, 0 bases at V and 5 bases at J, with 5 bases in the middle. This CDR3 comprises 12 residues. CDR3 DNA sequence: TGTGCCAGCAGCTTGGTTCGGGAGACCCAGTACTTC. Amino acid sequence: CASSLVRETQYF.

The chain has TRBV28 and TRBJ2-7; weak D call: TRBD1 (6 bases). Germline lookup yields CDR1 MDHEN and CDR2 SYDVKM. V dropped 5 bases and J dropped 7 bases, with 12 bases sitting between them. CDR3 size: 12 residues. CDR3 in amino acids: CASSPQGWEQYF. Here the CDR3 DNA reads TGTGCCAGCAGTCCACAGGGTTGGGAGCAGTACTTC.

The chain recombines TRBV7-2 with TRBJ2-5, with D possibly being TRBD2 (5 bases). The V end was cut by 4 bases, the J end by 6 bases, with 9 bases between. The germline V gene encodes CDR1 SGHTA and CDR2 FQGNSA. This CDR3 has 12 amino acids. The CDR3 DNA follows: TGTGCCAGCAGCTCGGGGTCCCAGACCCAGTACTTC. Amino acids: CASSSGSQTQYF.